This passage covers 9 T cell receptor beta chains from one sample sequenced in a study of glioma-infiltrating T cells. The iRepertoire nested amplicon-rescue multiplex PCR amplified TCR alpha and beta CDR3s from RNA. A single record per CDR3 protein comes from TCRdb applying MiXCR to the multiplex PCR reads. The sample yields 100,000 to 150,000 distinct CDR3 sequences, around 23% seen once. Sequenced: glioma tissue, nonneoplastic brain tissue, or PBMCs (not recorded which). Receptors were obtained from a human donor with low-grade glioma or glioblastoma, undergoing nonglioma brain surgery, or in good health (not recorded which).

The chain links TRBV20-1 to TRBJ2-7; D possibly uses TRBD1 or TRBD2 (5 bases each). CDR3 length equals 14 residues. With 0 bases removed from V and 6 bases from J, the gap between germline ends came to 15 bases. The V gene's germline CDR1 is DFQATT and CDR2 SNEGSKA (reference sequence). Written as DNA, the CDR3 is TGCAGTGCTAGAGACCGGGACGGAACCTGCGAGCAGTACTTC. Its protein is CSARDRDGTCEQYF.

This clonotype has at least ten counts. V is TRBV15 and J is TRBJ1-5, with D uncertain. Germline loops: CDR1 LNHNV, CDR2 YYDKDF (reference sequence). Between the trimmed V and J ends, which lost 3 bases and 5 bases, there was a span of 8 bases. The CDR3 runs to 13 residues. In nucleotides, the CDR3 is TGTGCCACCAGCAGGAGGGTGGATCAGCCCCAGCATTTT. It yields the protein CATSRRVDQPQHF.

Comments on this clonotype: An end of the junction differs from the germline gene, which may be a read error. The rearrangement uses TRBV7-9 and TRBJ2-1; TRBD2 matches at 16 bases. Germline loops: CDR1 SEHNR, CDR2 FQNEAQ (reference sequence). The CDR3 is 15 amino acids. The CDR3 DNA follows: TGTGCCGGCAGCCCAGGGACTAGCGGGAGGGATGAGAAGTTCTTC. Translated: CAGSPGTSGRDEKFF.

The chain recombines TRBV6-2 or TRBV6-3 with TRBJ2-7; no clear D. Germline assignment: CDR1 MNHEY and CDR2 SVGEGT. Between the trimmed V and J ends, which lost 5 bases and 12 bases, there was a span of 23 bases. The length of the CDR3 is 14 residues. This CDR3 reads CASSAVSGSYAPYF. The CDR3 DNA sequence: TGTGCCAGCAGTGCCGTATCCGGGTCCTACGCGCCGTACTTC.

Of note for this clonotype: A much larger clone differs from this one at a single base, so this may be a read error. The rearrangement uses TRBV7-2 and TRBJ1-3, with D possibly matching TRBD1 (5 bases). V gave up 5 bases and J gave up 10 bases, with 12 bases separating them. The CDR3 is 12 amino acids. Per the germline V gene, CDR1 is SGHTA and CDR2 is FQGNSA. As DNA, the CDR3 is TGTGCCAGCAGCCCGCTAGGGGAGACCATATATTTT. As protein: CASSPLGETIYF.

This clonotype was recorded at least ten times. The V and J genes are TRBV4-3 and TRBJ2-1, with 9 bases that match TRBD1. Trimming took 0 bases from V and 3 from J; bases not matched to a gene: 9. CDR3 length equals 18 residues. Germline V gene sequence: CDR1 LGHNA, CDR2 YSLEER. The chain's CDR3 is CASSQEQPGTGSYNEQFF. In nucleotides, the CDR3 is TGCGCCAGCAGCCAAGAACAGCCCGGGACAGGGAGCTACAATGAGCAGTTCTTC.

This clonotype was seen repeatedly, ten times or more. The chain carries TRBV19 and TRBJ2-7; no clear D. The CDR3 is made up of 14 amino acids. Trimming left V 3 bases short and J 0 bases short, with 9 bases between. Germline CDR1 and CDR2: LNHDA and SQIVND (reference sequence). CDR3 in DNA: TGTGCCAGTAGTATGGTGGTTAGCTCCTACGAGCAGTACTTC. It translates to CASSMVVSSYEQYF.

This clonotype was observed at least ten times. This rearrangement joins TRBV7-9 to TRBJ1-1; D is ambiguous. The germline V gene has CDR1 SEHNR and CDR2 FQNEAQ (reference sequence). The CDR3 length is 13 residues. The ends were cut back, 3 bases at V and 0 bases at J, with 5 bases in the middle. The DNA for the CDR3 is TGTGCCAGCAGCTTTTTTATGAACACTGAAGCTTTCTTT. Translation gives CASSFFMNTEAFF.

This clonotype has at least ten counts. The genes are TRBV4-3 and TRBJ1-4; TRBD1 is a possible D gene (5 bases). V lost 4 bases to trimming and J lost 2 bases, with 14 bases between them. This CDR3 has 16 residues. Germline V gene lookup returns CDR1 LGHNA and CDR2 YSLEER. The CDR3 DNA follows: TGCGCCAGCAGCCGCGCGCTAGACAGTACTAATGAAAAACTGTTTTTT. It encodes CASSRALDSTNEKLFF.